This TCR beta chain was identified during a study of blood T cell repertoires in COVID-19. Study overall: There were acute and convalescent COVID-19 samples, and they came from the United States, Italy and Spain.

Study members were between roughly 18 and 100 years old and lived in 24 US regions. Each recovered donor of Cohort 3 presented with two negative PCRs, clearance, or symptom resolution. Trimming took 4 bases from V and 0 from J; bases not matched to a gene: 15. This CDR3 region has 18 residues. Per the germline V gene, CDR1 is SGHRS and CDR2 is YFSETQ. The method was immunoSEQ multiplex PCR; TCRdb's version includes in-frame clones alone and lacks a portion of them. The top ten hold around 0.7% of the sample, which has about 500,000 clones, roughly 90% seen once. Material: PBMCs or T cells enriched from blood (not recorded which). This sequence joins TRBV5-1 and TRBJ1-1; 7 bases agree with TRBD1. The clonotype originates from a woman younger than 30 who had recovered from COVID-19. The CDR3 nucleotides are TGCGCCAGCAGCCTAAAGATTGGGACAGCCTTAATGAACACTGAAGCTTTCTTT. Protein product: CASSLKIGTALMNTEAFF.